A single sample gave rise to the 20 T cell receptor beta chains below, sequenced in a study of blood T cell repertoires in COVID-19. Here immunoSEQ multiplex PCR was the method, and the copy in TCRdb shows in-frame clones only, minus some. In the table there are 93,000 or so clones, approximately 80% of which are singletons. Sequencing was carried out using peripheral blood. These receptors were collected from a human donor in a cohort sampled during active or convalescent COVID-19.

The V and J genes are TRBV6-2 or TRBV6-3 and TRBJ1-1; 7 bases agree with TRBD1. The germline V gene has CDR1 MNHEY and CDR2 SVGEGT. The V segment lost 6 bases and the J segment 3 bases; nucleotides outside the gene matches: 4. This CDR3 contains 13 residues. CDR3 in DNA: TGTGCCAGCAGCCCCACAGGGGACACTGAAGCTTTCTTT. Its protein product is CASSPTGDTEAFF.

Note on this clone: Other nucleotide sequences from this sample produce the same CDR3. CDR3 region: CSVVGRAEAFF. CDR3 nucleotides: TGCAGCGTTGTAGGGAGGGCTGAAGCTTTCTTT. This sequence joins TRBV29-1 and TRBJ1-1; D uncertain. CDR3 length equals 11 residues. Trimming left V 4 bases short and J 6 bases short, with 9 bases between. In germline, CDR1 is SQVTM, CDR2 ANQGSEA.

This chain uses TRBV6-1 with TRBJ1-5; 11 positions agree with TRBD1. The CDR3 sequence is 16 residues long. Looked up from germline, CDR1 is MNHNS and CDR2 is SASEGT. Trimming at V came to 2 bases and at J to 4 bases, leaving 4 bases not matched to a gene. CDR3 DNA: TGTGCCAGCAGTGAAACCGGGACAGGGGGAAATCAGCCCCAGCATTTT. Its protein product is CASSETGTGGNQPQHF.

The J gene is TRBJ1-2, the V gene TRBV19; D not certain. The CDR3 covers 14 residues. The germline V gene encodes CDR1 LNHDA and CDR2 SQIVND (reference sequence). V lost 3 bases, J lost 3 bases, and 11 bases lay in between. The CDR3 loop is CASSMSGFDYGYTF. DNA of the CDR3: TGTGCCAGTAGTATGAGCGGGTTTGACTATGGCTACACCTTC.

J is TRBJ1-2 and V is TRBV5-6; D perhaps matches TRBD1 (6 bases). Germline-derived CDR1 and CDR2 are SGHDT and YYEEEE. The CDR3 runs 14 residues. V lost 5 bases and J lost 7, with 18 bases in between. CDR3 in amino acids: CASSPRGGLSGYTF. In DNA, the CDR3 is TGTGCCAGCAGTCCCCGGGGGGGGCTCAGTGGCTACACCTTC.

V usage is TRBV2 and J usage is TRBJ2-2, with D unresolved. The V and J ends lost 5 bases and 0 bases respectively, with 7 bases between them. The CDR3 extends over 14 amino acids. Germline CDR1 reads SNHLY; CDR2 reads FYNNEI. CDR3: CASSFQANTGELFF. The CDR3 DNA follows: TGTGCCAGCAGTTTTCAGGCGAACACCGGGGAGCTGTTTTTT.

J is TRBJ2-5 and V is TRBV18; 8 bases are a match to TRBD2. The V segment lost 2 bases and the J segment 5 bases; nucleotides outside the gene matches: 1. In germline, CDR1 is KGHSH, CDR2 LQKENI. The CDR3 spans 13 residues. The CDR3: CASSPTGGETQYF. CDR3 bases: TGTGCCAGCTCACCAACGGGAGGGGAGACCCAGTACTTC.

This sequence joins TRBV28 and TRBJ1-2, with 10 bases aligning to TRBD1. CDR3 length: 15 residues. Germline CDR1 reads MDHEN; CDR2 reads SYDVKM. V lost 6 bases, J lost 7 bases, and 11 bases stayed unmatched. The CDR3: CASRYPGQGIRGYTF. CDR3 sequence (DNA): TGTGCCAGCAGATACCCGGGACAGGGGATCCGTGGCTACACCTTC.

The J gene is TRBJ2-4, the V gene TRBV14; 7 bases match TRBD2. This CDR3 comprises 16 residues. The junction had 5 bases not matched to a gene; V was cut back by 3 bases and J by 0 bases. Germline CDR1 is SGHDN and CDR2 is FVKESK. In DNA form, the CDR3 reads TGTGCCAGCAGCCAGGGACTATTGATAGCCAAAAACATTCAGTACTTC. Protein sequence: CASSQGLLIAKNIQYF.

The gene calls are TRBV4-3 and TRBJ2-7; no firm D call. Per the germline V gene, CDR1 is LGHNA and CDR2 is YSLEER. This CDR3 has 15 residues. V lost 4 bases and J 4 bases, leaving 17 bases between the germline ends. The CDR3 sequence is CASSPYSGGGYEQYF. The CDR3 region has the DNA TGCGCCAGCAGCCCTTATTCTGGCGGTGGGTACGAGCAGTACTTC.

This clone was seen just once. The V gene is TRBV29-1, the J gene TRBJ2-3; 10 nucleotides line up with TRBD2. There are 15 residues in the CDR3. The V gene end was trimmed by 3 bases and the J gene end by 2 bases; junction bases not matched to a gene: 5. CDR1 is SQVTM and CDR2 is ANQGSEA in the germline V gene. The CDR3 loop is CSVEFSGGPTDTQYF. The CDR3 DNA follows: TGCAGCGTTGAGTTTAGCGGGGGGCCCACAGATACGCAGTATTTT.

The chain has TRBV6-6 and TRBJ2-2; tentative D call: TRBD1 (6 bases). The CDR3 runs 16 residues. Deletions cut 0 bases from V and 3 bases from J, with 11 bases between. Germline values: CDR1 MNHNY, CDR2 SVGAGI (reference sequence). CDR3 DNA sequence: TGTGCCAGCAGTTACTCGAGACAGGATCACACCGGGGAGCTGTTTTTT. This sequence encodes CASSYSRQDHTGELFF.

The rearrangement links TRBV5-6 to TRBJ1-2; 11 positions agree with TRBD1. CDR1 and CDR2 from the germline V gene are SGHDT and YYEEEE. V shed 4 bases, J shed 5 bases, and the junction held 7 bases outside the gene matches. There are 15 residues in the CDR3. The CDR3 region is CASSPGQGVGYGYTF. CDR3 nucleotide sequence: TGTGCCAGCAGCCCGGGACAGGGGGTAGGGTATGGCTACACCTTC.

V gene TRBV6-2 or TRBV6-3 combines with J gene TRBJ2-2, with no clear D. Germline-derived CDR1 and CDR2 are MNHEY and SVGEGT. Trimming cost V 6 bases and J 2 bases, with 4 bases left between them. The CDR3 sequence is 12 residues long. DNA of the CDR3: TGTGCCAGCAGCTCAAACACCGGGGAGCTGTTTTTT. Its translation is CASSSNTGELFF.

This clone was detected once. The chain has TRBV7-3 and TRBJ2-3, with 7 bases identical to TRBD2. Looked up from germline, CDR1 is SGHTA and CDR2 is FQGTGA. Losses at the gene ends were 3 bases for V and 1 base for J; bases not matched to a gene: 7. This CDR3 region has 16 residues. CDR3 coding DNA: TGTGCCAGCAGCTTGACACCCCGGGGGGGCACAGATACGCAGTATTTT. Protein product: CASSLTPRGGTDTQYF.

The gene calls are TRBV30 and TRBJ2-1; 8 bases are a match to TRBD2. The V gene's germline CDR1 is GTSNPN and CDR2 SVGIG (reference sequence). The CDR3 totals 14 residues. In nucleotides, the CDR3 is TGTGCTATTACGCCGGGGGGGGCATACAATGAGCAGTTCTTC. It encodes CAITPGGAYNEQFF. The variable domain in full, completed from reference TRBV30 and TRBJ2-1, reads SQTIHQWPATLVQPVGSPLSLECTVEGTSNPNLYWYRQAAGRGLQLLFYSVGIGQISSEVPQNLSASRPQDRQFILSSKKLLLSDSGFYLCAITPGGAYNEQFFGPGTRLTVL.

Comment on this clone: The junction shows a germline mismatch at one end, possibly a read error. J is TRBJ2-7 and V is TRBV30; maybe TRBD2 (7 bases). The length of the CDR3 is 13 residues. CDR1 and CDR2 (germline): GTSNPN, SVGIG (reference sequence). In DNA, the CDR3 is TGTGCCTGGAGTATCGGCGGGGGCTTCGGGGTGAACTTC. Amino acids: CAWSIGGGFGVNF.

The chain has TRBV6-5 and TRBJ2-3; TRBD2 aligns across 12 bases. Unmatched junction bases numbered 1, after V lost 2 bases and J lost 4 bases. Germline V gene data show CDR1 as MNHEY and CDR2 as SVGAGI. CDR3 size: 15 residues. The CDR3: CASSYLAGGSDTQYF. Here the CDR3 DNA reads TGTGCCAGCAGTTACCTAGCGGGGGGGTCAGATACGCAGTATTTT.

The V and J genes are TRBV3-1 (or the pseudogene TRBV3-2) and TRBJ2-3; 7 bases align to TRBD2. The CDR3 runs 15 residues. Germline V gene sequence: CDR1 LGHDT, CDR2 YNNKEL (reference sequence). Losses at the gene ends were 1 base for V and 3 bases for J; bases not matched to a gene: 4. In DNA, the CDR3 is TGTGCCAGCAGCCAAGCCGGGGGAGGGACAGATACGCAGTATTTT. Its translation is CASSQAGGGTDTQYF.

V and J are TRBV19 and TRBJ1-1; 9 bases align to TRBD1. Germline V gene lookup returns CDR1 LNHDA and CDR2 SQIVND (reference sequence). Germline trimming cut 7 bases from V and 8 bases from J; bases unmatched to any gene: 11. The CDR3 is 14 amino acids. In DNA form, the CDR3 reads TGTGCCAGTAAAGTTGAGACAGGGGGTTCCGAAGCTTTCTTT. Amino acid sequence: CASKVETGGSEAFF.